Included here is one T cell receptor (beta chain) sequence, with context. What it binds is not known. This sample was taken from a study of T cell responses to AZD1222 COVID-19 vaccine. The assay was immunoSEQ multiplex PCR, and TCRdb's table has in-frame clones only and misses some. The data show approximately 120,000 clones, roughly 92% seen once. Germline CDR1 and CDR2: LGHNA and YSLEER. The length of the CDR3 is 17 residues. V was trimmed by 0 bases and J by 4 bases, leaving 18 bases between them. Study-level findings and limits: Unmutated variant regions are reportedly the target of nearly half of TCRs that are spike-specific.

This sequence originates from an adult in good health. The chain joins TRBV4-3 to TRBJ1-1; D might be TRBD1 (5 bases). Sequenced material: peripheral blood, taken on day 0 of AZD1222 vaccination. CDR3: CASSQDGGYGRPTEAFF. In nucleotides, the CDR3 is TGCGCCAGCAGCCAAGATGGGGGTTATGGTAGACCCACTGAAGCTTTCTTT.